This TCR beta chain was sequenced during a study of high-grade serous ovarian cancer treatment subgroups. Overall study context: Samples averaged approximately 15,000 reads and around 7,000 unique TCR beta rearrangements. Study-wide results and caveats: Spatial context was lost because tumors were sequenced in bulk.

Tumor samples were obtained before definitive surgery or chemotherapy. This CDR3 is built from 16 residues. J gave up 0 bases and V 6 bases, and 7 bases lay outside the gene matches. Germline V gives CDR1 MNHEY, CDR2 SMNVEV (reference sequence). As regards this clone: What it recognizes is unknown.

Clones were read by immunoSEQ multiplex PCR, and TCRdb kept only the in-frame ones, dropping some. Of roughly 15,000 clones in the sample, less than 90% were seen once. The V call is TRBV27, the J call TRBJ1-4, with 7 nucleotides matching TRBD1. The sequenced material came from tumor tissue. The sequence derives from a human donor with high-grade serous ovarian cancer. CDR3 loop: CASRRDSLATNEKLFF. DNA for the CDR3: TGTGCCAGCAGGCGGGACAGTCTTGCAACTAATGAAAAACTGTTTTTT.